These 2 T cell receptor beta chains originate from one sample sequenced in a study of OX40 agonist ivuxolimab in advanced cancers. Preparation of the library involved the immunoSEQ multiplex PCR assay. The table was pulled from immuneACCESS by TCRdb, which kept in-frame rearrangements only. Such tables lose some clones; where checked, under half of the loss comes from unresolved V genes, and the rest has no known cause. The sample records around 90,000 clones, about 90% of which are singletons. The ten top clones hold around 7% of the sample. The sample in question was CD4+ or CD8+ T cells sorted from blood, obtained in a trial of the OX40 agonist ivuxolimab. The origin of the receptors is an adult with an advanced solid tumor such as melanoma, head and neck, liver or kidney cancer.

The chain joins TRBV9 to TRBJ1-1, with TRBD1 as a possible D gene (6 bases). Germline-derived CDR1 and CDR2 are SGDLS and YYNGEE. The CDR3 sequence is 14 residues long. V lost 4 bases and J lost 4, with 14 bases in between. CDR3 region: CASSPKTGATEAFF. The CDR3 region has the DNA TGTGCCAGCAGCCCAAAGACGGGGGCCACTGAAGCTTTCTTT.

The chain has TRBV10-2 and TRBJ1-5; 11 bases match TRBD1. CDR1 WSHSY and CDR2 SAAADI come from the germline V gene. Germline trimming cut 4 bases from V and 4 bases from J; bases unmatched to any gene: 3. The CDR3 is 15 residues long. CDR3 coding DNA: TGCGCCAGCAGTGCGGACAGGGGGCTGAATCAGCCCCAGCATTTT. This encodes CASSADRGLNQPQHF.